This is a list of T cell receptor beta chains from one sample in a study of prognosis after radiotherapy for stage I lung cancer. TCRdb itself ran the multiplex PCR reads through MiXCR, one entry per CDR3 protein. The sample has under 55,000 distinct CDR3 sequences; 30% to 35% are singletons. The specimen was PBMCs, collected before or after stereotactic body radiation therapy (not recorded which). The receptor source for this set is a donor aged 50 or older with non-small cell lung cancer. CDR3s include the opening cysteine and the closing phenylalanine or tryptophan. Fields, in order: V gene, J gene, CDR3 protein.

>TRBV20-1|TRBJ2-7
CSASHGGRDHEQYF
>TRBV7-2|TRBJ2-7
CASMPGDWTYEQYF
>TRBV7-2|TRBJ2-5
CASSFRASGGQKTQYF
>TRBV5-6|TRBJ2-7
CASSPGRPPSEQYF
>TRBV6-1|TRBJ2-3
CASSTGTGYDTQYF
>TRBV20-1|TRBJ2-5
CSAREEGNKLETQYF
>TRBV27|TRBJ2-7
CASTFGLLVVYEQYF
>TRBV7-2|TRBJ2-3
CASSRTDTQYF
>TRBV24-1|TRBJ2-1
CATSDPGSEQFF
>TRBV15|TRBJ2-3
CATSRGADTQYF
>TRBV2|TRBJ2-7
CASSEDRGYEQYF
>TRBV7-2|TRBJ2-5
CASSPGRGETQYF
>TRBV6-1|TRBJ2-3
CASSINFRGAAVKYTDTQYF
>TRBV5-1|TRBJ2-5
CASSEGRNQETQYF
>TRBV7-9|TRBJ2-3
CASSYLAGRSADTQYF
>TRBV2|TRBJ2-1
CARAGGNEQFF
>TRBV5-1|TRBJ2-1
CASSLGGDEQFF
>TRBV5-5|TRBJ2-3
CASSQGLAESTDTQYF
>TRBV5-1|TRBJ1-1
CASSPQGLNTEALF
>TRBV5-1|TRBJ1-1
CASSLGTASEAFF
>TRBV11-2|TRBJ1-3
CASSLDQGGNTIYF
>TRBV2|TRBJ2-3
CASSDSGWASACTDTQYF
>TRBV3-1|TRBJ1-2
CASSHDTGNYGYTF
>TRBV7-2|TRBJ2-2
CASSPTAGGGGELFF
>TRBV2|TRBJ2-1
CASRLGQGWNEQFF
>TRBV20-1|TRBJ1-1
CSANLGFGTEAFF
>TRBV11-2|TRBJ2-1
CASSLVLSYNEQFF
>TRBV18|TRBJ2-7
CASSQAGYEQCF
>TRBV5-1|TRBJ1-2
CASSFQTSNYGYTF
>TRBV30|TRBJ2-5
CAWSRGGGAGAQYF
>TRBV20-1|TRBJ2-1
CSARDRIAGESYNEQFF
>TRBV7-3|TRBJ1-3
CASSPGPQGHTIYF
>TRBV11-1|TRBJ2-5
CASSLGAETQYF
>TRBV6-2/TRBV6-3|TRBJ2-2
CASSSTLLTTGELFF
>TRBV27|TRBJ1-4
CASSLPGTKGEKLFF
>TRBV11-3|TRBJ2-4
CASSREGAGDIQYF
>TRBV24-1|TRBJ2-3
CATSGTSGTGDTQYF
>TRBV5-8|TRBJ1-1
CASSRIRVGWTEAFF
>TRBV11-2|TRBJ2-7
CASSLGGQVAYEQYF
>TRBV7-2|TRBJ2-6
CASSPQGRGEGFSGANVLTF
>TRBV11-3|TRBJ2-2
CASSPSGLAGLKCTGELFF
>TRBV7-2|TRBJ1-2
CASSLRRTTGHGYTF
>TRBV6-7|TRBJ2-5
CASSYSGGEETQYF
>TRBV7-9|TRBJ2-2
CASSSQGYSNTGELFF
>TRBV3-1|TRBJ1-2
CASSQGAGYGYTF
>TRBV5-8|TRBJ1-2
CASSLAAGGGTNYGYTF
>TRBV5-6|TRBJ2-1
CASSWTSGGNEQFF
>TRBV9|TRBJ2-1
CASSPLVLATSYNEQFF
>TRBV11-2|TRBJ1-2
CASSWRANYGYTF
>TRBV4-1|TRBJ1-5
CASILQWVLPNQPQHF
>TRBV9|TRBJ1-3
CASSGWGAPGNTIYF
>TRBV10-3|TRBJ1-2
CAIRGQDYGYTF
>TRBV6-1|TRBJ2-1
CASSVHGGYNEQFF
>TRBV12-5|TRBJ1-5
CASQGLQPQHF
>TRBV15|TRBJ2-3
CATSRVGGSTDTQYF
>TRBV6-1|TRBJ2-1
CASSEAWRRVDNEQFF
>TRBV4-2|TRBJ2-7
CASSQDSSREQYF
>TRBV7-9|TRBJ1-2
CASSPLAGFRGYTF
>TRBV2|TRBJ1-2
CASSDQRGGVGYTF
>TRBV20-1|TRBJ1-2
CSARKGQAGYGYTF